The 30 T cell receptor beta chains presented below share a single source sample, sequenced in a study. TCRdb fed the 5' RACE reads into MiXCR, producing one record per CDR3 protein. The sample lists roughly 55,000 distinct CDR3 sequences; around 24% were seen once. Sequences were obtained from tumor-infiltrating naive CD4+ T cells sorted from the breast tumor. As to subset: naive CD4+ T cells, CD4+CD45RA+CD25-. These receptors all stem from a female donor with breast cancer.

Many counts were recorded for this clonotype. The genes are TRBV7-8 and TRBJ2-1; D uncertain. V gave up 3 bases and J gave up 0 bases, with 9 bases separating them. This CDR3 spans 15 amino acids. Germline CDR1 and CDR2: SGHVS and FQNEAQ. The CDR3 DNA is TGTGCCAGCAGCTTGGGATACCGCTCCTACAATGAGCAGTTCTTC. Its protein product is CASSLGYRSYNEQFF. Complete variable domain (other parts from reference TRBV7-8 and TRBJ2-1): GAGVSQSPRYKVAKRGQDVALRCDPISGHVSLFWYQQALGQGPEFLTYFQNEAQLDKSGLPSDRFFAERPEGSVSTLKIQRTQQEDSAVYLCASSLGYRSYNEQFFGPGTRLTVL.

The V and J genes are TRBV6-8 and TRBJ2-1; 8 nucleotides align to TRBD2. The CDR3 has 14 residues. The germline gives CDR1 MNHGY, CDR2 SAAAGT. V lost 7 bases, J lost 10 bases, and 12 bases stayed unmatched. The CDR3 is CASTEWSGSGEQFF. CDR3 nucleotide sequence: TGTGCCAGCACCGAATGGAGCGGGAGTGGGGAGCAGTTCTTC.

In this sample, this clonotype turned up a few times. The CDR3 DNA reads TGTGCCAGCAGATGGACAGGGGGGGTTGCGAACACTGAAGCTTTCTTT. Its protein product is CASRWTGGVANTEAFF. V gene TRBV5-6 combines with J gene TRBJ1-1; 10 bases align to TRBD1. The CDR3 length is 16 residues. V gave up 5 bases and J gave up 1 base; unmatched junction bases: 8. Germline V lookup: CDR1 SGHDT, CDR2 YYEEEE.

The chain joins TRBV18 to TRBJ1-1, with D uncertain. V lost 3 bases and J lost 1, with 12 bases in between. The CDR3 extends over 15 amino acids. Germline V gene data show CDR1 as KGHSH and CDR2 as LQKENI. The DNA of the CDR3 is TGTGCCAGCTCACCTCTCGATAGCCGGAACACTGAAGCTTTCTTT. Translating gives CASSPLDSRNTEAFF.

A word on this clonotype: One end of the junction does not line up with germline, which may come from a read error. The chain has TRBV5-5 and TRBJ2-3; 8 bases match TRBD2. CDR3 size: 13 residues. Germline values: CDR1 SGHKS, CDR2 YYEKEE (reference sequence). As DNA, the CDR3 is TGTGCCAGCAGCACCATTAGCGGGGATACGCAGAATTTT. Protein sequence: CASSTISGDTQNF.

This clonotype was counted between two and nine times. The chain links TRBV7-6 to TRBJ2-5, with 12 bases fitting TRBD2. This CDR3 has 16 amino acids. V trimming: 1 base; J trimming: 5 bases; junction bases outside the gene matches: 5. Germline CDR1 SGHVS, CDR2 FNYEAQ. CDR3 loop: CASSLGPSGRAETQYF. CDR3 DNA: TGTGCCAGCAGCTTAGGTCCTAGCGGGAGGGCTGAGACCCAGTACTTC.

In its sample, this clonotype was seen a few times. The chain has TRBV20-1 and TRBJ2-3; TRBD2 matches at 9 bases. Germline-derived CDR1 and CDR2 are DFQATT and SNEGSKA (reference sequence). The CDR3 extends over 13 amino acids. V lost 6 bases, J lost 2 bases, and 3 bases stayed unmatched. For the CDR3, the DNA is TGCAGTGCGGTAGCGGGAGCCACAGATACGCAGTATTTT. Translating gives CSAVAGATDTQYF.

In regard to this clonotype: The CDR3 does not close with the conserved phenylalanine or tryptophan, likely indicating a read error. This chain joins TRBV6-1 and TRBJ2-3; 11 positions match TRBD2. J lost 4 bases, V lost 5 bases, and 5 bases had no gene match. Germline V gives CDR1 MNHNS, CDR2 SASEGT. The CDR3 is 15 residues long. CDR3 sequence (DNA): TGTGCCAGCAGTACCTCACTAGCGGGAGCAGATACGCAGTATCTT. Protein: CASSTSLAGADTQYL.

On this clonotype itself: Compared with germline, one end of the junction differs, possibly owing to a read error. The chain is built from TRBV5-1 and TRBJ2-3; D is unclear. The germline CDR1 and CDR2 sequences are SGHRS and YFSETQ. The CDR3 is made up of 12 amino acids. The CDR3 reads CAGSYQEDTQYF. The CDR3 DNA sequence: TGCGCCGGCAGCTACCAGGAGGATACGCAGTATTTT.

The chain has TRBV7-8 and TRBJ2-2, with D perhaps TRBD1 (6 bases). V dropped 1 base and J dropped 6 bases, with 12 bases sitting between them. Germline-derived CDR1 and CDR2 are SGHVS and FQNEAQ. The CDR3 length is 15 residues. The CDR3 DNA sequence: TGTGCCAGCAGCTTAGGACAGGAGGTAGCCGGGGAGCTGTTTTTT. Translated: CASSLGQEVAGELFF. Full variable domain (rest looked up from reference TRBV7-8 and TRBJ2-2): GAGVSQSPRYKVAKRGQDVALRCDPISGHVSLFWYQQALGQGPEFLTYFQNEAQLDKSGLPSDRFFAERPEGSVSTLKIQRTQQEDSAVYLCASSLGQEVAGELFFGEGSRLTVL.

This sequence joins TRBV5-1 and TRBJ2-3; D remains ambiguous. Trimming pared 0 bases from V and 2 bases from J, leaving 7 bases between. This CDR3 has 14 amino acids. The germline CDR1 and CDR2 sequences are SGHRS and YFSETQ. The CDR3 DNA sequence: TGCGCCAGCAGCTTGGGAACCCCCACAGATACGCAGTATTTT. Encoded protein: CASSLGTPTDTQYF.

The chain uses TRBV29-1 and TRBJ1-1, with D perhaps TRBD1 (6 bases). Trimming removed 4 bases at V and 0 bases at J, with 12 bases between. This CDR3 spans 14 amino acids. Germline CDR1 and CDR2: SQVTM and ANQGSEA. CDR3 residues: CSVGEDSVNTEAFF. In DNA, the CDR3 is TGCAGCGTTGGGGAGGACAGTGTGAACACTGAAGCTTTCTTT.

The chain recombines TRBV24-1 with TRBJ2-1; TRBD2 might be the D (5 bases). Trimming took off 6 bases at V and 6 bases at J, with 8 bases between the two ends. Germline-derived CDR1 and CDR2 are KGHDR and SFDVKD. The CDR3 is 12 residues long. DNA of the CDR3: TGTGCCACCAGTAGGGCGGGCAATGAGCAGTTCTTC. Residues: CATSRAGNEQFF.

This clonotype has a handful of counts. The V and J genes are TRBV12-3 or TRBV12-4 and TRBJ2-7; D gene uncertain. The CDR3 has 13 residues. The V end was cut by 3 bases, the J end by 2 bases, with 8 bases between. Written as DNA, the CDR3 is TGTGCCAGCAGTTTTGGCGGAGCCTACGAGCAGTACTTC. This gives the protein CASSFGGAYEQYF.

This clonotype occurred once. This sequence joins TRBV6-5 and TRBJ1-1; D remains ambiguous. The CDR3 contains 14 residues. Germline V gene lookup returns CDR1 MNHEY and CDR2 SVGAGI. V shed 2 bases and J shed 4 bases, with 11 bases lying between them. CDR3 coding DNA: TGTGCCAGCAGTTACAGGGCGGCGAGCACTGAAGCTTTCTTT. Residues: CASSYRAASTEAFF.

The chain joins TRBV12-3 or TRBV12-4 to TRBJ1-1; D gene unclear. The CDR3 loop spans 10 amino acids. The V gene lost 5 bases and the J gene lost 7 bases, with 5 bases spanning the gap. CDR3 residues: CASSGVEAFF. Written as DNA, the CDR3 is TGTGCCAGCAGTGGGGTTGAAGCTTTCTTT.

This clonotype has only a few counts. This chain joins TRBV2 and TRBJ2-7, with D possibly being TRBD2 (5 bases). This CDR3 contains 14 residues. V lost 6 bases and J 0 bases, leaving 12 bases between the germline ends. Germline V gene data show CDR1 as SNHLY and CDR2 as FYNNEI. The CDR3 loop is CASREVFISYEQYF. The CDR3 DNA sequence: TGTGCCAGCAGGGAGGTGTTCATCTCCTACGAGCAGTACTTC.

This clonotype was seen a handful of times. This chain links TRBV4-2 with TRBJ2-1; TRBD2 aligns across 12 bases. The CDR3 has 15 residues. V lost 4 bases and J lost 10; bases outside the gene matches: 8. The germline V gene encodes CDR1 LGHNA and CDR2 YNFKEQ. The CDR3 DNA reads TGTGCCAGCAGCCTCGGGACTAGCGGGTTAGGCGAGCAGTTCTTC. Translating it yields CASSLGTSGLGEQFF.

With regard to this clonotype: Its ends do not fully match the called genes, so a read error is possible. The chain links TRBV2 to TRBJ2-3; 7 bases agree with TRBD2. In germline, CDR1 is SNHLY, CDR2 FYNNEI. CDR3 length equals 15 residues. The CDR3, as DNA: TGTGCCAGCAATGAACTAGCGATGGCAATAGATACGCAGTATTTT. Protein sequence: CASNELAMAIDTQYF.

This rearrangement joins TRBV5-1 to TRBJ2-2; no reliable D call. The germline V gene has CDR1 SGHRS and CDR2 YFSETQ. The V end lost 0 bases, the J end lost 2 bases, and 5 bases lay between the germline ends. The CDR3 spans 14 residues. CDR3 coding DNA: TGCGCCAGCAGCTTGGCCGGCAACACCGGGGAGCTGTTTTTT. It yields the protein CASSLAGNTGELFF.

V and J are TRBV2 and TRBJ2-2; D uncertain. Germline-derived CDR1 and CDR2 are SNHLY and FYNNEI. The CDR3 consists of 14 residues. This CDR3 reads CANRRGSNTGELFF. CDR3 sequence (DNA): TGTGCGAATCGGCGCGGCAGCAACACCGGGGAGCTGTTTTTT.

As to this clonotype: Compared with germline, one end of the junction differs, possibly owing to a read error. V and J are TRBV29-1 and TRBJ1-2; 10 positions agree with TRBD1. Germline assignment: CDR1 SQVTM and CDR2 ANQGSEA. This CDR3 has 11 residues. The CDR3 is CSVRDRGSSGF. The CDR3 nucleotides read TGCAGCGTCCGGGACAGGGGCTCTTCGGGCTTC.

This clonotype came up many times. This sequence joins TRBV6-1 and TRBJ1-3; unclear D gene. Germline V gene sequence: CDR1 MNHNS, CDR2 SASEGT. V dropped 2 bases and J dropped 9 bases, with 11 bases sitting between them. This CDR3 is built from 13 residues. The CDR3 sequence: CASSELSGVTIYF. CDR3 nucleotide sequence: TGTGCCAGCAGTGAATTATCAGGAGTCACCATATATTTT.

The CDR3 region is CASSLGSRDRVYEQYF. The CDR3 coding sequence is TGCGCCAGCAGCTTGGGCTCCCGGGACAGGGTCTACGAGCAGTACTTC. The genes are TRBV5-1 and TRBJ2-7, with TRBD1 identical over 9 bases. This CDR3 is built from 16 residues. Trimming took 0 bases from V and 3 from J; bases not matched to a gene: 7. Germline V gene sequence: CDR1 SGHRS, CDR2 YFSETQ.

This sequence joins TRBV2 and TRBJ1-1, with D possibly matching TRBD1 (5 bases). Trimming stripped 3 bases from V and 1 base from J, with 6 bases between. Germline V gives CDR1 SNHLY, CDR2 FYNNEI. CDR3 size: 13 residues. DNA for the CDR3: TGTGCCAGCAGTGATGGGGGGAACACTGAAGCTTTCTTT. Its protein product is CASSDGGNTEAFF.

In DNA, the CDR3 is TGTGCCAGCAGCCGTAGCGGGAGGGACACCGGGGAGCTGTTTTTT. It yields the protein CASSRSGRDTGELFF. The J gene is TRBJ2-2, the V gene TRBV6-5; 11 bases fit TRBD2. CDR1 and CDR2 from the germline V gene are MNHEY and SVGAGI. This CDR3 has 15 amino acids. V lost 6 bases, J lost 3 bases, and 3 bases stayed unmatched.

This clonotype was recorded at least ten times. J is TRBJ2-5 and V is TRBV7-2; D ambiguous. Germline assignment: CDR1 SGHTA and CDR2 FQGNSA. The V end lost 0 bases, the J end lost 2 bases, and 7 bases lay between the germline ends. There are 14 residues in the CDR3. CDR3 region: CASSLAGNQETQYF. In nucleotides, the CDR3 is TGTGCCAGCAGCTTAGCGGGCAATCAAGAGACCCAGTACTTC.

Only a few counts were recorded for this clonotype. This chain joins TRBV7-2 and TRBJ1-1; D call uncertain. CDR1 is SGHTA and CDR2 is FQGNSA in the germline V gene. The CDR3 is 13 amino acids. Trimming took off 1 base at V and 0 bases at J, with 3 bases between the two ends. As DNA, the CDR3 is TGTGCCAGCAGCTTAGTTGTGAACACTGAAGCTTTCTTT. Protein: CASSLVVNTEAFF.

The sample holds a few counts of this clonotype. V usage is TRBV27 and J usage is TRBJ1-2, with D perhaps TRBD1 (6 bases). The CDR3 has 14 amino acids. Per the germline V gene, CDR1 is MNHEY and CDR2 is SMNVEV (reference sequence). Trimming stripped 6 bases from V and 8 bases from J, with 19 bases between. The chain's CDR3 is CASSPGGAGDGYTF. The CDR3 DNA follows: TGTGCCAGCAGCCCCGGTGGGGCAGGGGACGGCTACACCTTC.

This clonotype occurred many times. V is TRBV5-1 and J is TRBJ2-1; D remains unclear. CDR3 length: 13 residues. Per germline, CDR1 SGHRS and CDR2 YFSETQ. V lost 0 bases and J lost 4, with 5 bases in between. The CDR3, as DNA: TGCGCCAGCAGCTTGGAACCATACAATGAGCAGTTCTTC. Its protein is CASSLEPYNEQFF.